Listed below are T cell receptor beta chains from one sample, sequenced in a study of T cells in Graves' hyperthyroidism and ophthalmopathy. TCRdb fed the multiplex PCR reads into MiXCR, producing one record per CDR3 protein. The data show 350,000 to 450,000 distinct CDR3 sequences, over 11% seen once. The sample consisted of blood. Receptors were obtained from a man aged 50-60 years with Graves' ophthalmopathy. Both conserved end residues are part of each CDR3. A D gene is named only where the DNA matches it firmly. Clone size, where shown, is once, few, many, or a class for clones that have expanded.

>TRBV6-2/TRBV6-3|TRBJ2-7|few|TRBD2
CASSGGRPPWGQYF
TGTGCCTCGAGCGGCGGGAGGCCCCCCTGGGGGCAGTACTTC
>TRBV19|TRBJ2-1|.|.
CASSPSHTNYNEQFF
TGTGCCAGTAGTCCATCCCACACCAATTACAATGAGCAGTTCTTC
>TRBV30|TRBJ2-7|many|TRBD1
CAWKRVGQATYEQYF
TGTGCCTGGAAGCGGGTGGGACAGGCGACCTACGAGCAGTACTTC
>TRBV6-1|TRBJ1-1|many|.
CASSLRDMRLNTEAFF
TGTGCCAGCAGTCTGCGGGACATGAGGTTGAACACTGAAGCTTTCTTT
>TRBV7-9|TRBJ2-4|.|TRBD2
CASSLERERNIQYF
TGTGCCAGCAGCTTAGAGCGGGAGCGAAACATTCAGTACTTC
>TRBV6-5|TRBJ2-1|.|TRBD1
CASSYQRDRGRLRGSYNEQFF
TGTGCCAGCAGTTACCAACGGGACAGGGGGAGACTAAGGGGTTCCTACAATGAGCAGTTCTTC
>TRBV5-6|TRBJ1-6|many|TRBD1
CASSLLADRGGITLHF
TGTGCCAGCAGCTTGCTCGCGGACAGGGGCGGAATCACCCTCCACTTT
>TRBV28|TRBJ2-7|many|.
CASRRLSPVGGSSYEQYF
TGTGCCAGCAGGCGCCTGTCTCCGGTTGGGGGAAGCTCCTACGAGCAGTACTTC
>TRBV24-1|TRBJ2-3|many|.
CATSDRRRVNADTQYF
TGTGCCACCAGTGACCGTCGCAGGGTTAATGCAGATACGCAGTATTTT
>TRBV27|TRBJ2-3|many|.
CASSPPDERSDTQYF
TGTGCCAGCAGCCCACCAGATGAAAGAAGTGATACGCAGTATTTT
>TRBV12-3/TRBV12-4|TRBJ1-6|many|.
CASKAGGRSPLHF
TGTGCTTCCAAGGCGGGGGGTCGATCACCCCTCCACTTT
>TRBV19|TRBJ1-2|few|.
CASSEEGGALGYTF
TGTGCCAGTAGTGAAGAAGGGGGGGCGCTTGGCTACACCTTC
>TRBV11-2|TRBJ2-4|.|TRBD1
CASSPTGGSDIQYF
TGTGCCAGCAGTCCAACAGGGGGCTCGGACATTCAGTACTTC
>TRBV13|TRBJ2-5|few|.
CASSLDSQETQYF
TGTGCCAGCAGCTTAGATTCCCAAGAGACCCAGTACTTC
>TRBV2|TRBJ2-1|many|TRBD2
CASSESRIAGDRYEQFF
TGTGCCAGCAGTGAATCCAGAATAGCGGGAGACAGGTATGAGCAGTTCTTC
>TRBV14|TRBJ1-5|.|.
CASSQAEQPQHF
TGTGCCAGCAGCCAAGCGGAGCAGCCCCAGCATTTT
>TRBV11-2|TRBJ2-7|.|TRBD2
CASSPGGQRTSGSSYEQYF
TGTGCCAGCAGCCCGGGGGGGCAAAGGACTAGCGGGAGTTCCTACGAGCAGTACTTC
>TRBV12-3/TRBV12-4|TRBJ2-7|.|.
CASSLALFSGSEQYF
TGTGCCAGCAGTTTAGCGCTCTTCTCCGGAAGCGAGCAGTACTTC
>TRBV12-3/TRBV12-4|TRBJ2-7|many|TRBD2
CASSFYGLAGQYF
TGTGCCAGCAGTTTTTATGGACTAGCCGGGCAGTACTTC
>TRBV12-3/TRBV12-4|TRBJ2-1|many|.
CASSPRVARYNEQFF
TGTGCCAGCAGTCCAAGGGTAGCAAGATACAATGAGCAGTTCTTC
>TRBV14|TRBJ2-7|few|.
CASSQDRWRGQYF
TGTGCCAGCAGCCAAGATAGGTGGAGGGGGCAGTACTTC
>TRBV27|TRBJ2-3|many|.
CASSFGNTDTQYF
TGTGCCAGCAGTTTTGGGAACACAGATACGCAGTATTTT
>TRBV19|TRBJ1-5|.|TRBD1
CASTWDRFNQPQHF
TGTGCCAGTACTTGGGACAGATTCAATCAGCCCCAGCATTTT
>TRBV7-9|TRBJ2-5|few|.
CASSLGANLREQYF
TGTGCCAGCAGCTTGGGGGCGAACTTAAGAGAGCAGTACTTC
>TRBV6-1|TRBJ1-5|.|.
CASSEGRSNLRGNQPQHF
TGTGCCAGCAGTGAGGGGAGATCAAACCTAAGGGGCAATCAGCCCCAGCATTTT
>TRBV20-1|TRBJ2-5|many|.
CSAYQRVQETQYF
TGCAGTGCTTACCAGCGTGTCCAAGAGACCCAGTACTTC
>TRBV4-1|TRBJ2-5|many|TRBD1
CASSQQTGPTETQYF
TGCGCCAGCAGCCAGCAGACAGGGCCAACCGAGACCCAGTACTTC
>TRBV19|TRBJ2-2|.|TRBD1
CASSIVGTGRAGELFF
TGTGCCAGTAGTATAGTAGGGACAGGGAGGGCCGGGGAGCTGTTTTTT
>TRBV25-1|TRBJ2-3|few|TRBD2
CASSRGGFTDTQYF
TGTGCCAGCAGTCGGGGAGGGTTCACAGATACGCAGTATTTT
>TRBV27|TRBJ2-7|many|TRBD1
CASSATGFYEQYF
TGTGCCAGCAGTGCGACAGGGTTCTACGAGCAGTACTTC
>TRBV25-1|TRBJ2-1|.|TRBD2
CASSEYTWELAGSSYNEQSF
TGTGCCAGCAGTGAATATACGTGGGAGCTAGCGGGGAGCTCCTACAATGAGCAGTCCTTC
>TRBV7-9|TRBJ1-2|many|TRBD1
CASSRGQSYGYTF
TGTGCCAGCAGTAGGGGACAGTCTTATGGCTACACCTTC
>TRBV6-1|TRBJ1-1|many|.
CATVGRSYAEAFF
TGTGCCACCGTAGGAAGGAGCTACGCTGAAGCTTTCTTT
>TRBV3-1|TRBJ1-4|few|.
CASSQASGAREKLFF
TGTGCCAGCAGCCAAGCCTCAGGGGCCCGTGAAAAACTGTTTTTT
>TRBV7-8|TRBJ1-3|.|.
CASSLQASGNTIYF
TGTGCCAGCAGCTTACAGGCTTCTGGAAACACCATATATTTT
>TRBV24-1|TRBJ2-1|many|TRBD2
CATSVSGSPFNEQFF
TGTGCCACCAGTGTGAGCGGGAGCCCTTTCAATGAGCAGTTCTTC
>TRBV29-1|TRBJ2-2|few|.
CSVLFYPNTGELFF
TGCAGCGTCCTGTTTTACCCGAACACCGGGGAGCTGTTTTTT
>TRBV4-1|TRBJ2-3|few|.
CASSQGSRLDTQYF
TGCGCCAGCAGCCAAGGTTCAAGGCTGGATACGCAGTATTTT
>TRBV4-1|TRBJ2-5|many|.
CASSQAIASGETQYF
TGCGCCAGCAGCCAAGCAATAGCGTCCGGAGAGACCCAGTACTTC
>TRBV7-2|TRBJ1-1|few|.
CASSLVLYGNTEAFF
TGTGCCAGCAGCCTAGTCTTGTACGGGAACACTGAAGCTTTCTTT
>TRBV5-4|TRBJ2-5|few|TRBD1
CASSLFGQGQETQYF
TGTGCCAGCAGCTTGTTCGGACAGGGGCAAGAGACCCAGTACTTC